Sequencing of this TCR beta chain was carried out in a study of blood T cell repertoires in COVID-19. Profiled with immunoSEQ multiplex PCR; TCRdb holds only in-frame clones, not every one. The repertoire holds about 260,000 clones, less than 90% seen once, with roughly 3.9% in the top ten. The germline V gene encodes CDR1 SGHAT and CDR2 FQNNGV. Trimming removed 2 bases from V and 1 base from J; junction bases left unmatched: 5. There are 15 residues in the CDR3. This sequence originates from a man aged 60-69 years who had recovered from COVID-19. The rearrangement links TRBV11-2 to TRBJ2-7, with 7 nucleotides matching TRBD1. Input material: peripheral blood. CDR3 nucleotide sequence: TGTGCCAGCAGCTTAAGGGGGCCCCATTCCTACGAGCAGTACTTC. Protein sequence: CASSLRGPHSYEQYF.